This T cell receptor (beta chain) was recovered during a study of human T cells and chemical hapten exposure. About the research overall: Chiefly female patients presented with alopecia areata, totalis or universalis.

Authors' processing steps: Samples held a median of roughly 100,000 TCRs, range roughly 20,000–750,000. Each CDR3 protein gets one entry after TCRdb re-called the RACE reads with MiXCR. TCRdb, not the authors, supplied the V and J calls. The table lists more than 60,000 distinct CDR3 sequences, 9% to 12% of them singletons. The sample's time point: patch test 2, 6 weeks after DPC sensitization. The treatment is: therapeutic diphenylcyclopropenone sensitization with weekly scalp DPC. The V gene's germline CDR1 is SGHNT and CDR2 YYREEE (reference sequence). The length of the CDR3 is 14 residues. V lost 3 bases and J lost 2; bases outside the gene matches: 4. Study observations and caveats: Among expanded TCRs, significantly more large CDR3 similarity clusters formed than among controls.

Note on this clonotype: The antigen is unknown.

The origin of this receptor is a woman aged 50 to 60 with alopecia areata. Some clones in this sample may be carry-over from other donors' samples. Sequencing used whole blood, obtained in connection with sensitization to the hapten diphenylcyclopropenone (DPC). The chain uses TRBV5-4 and TRBJ2-5; 7 bases fit TRBD1. The CDR3 bases are TGTGCCAGCAGCTCTGACAGGGAGCAAGAGACCCAGTACTTC. This codes for CASSSDREQETQYF.